A selection of T cell receptor beta chains follows, all from one sample in a study of T cell responses to AZD1222 COVID-19 vaccine. Clones were sequenced by immunoSEQ multiplex PCR, and TCRdb holds only the in-frame ones, with some missing. Of 60,000 to 85,000 clones listed, 80% to 90% are singletons. The sequenced sample was peripheral blood, obtained 28 days after the second AZD1222 dose. The receptors come from an adult who received the AZD1222 COVID-19 vaccine. The conserved cysteine and the conserved F or W are not part of the CDR3 here. The order of the fields is V gene, J gene, CDR3 protein.

v_call: TRBV5-5; j_call: TRBJ2-7; cdr3_aa: ASSRDRDYEQY
v_call: TRBV5-5; j_call: TRBJ1-5; cdr3_aa: ASRPRWDSNQPQH
v_call: TRBV5-1; j_call: TRBJ2-7; cdr3_aa: ASSLVAASVPNEQY
v_call: TRBV7-9; j_call: TRBJ2-7; cdr3_aa: ASRSGTGTYEQY
v_call: TRBV5-1; j_call: TRBJ2-2; cdr3_aa: ASSVGLAGNTGELF
v_call: TRBV28; j_call: TRBJ2-5; cdr3_aa: ASTPPSVETQY
v_call: TRBV4-1; j_call: TRBJ1-6; cdr3_aa: ASSQIIGTPLH
v_call: TRBV15; j_call: TRBJ1-2; cdr3_aa: ATSPQGINYGYT
v_call: TRBV6-5; j_call: TRBJ1-2; cdr3_aa: ASSFGGAGDYGYT
v_call: TRBV5-1; j_call: TRBJ2-5; cdr3_aa: ASSFNSQETQY
v_call: TRBV25-1; j_call: TRBJ1-2; cdr3_aa: ASSEGSRRTDGYT
v_call: TRBV5-1; j_call: TRBJ2-7; cdr3_aa: ASSWGGNEAYEQY
v_call: TRBV3-1/TRBV3-2; j_call: TRBJ1-4; cdr3_aa: ASSQITGQLEKLF
v_call: TRBV19; j_call: TRBJ1-2; cdr3_aa: ASSIMGANYGYT
v_call: TRBV5-6; j_call: TRBJ1-4; cdr3_aa: ASSLVATNEKLF
v_call: TRBV10-3; j_call: TRBJ2-5; cdr3_aa: AISESLETQY
v_call: TRBV7-9; j_call: TRBJ2-7; cdr3_aa: ASSVEWGWDSYEQY
v_call: TRBV7-3; j_call: TRBJ2-3; cdr3_aa: ASSLNLDTQY
v_call: TRBV7-2; j_call: TRBJ1-2; cdr3_aa: ASSLTGDRRAYGYT
v_call: TRBV30; j_call: TRBJ1-6; cdr3_aa: AGEGGGGSHSPLH
v_call: TRBV7-9; j_call: TRBJ1-1; cdr3_aa: ASSPTQDSEAF
v_call: TRBV28; j_call: TRBJ1-2; cdr3_aa: ASSDREYGYT
v_call: TRBV13; j_call: TRBJ2-5; cdr3_aa: ASGVGVETQY
v_call: TRBV27; j_call: TRBJ1-5; cdr3_aa: ASRGWGNQPQH
v_call: TRBV11-2; j_call: TRBJ2-3; cdr3_aa: ASSSGTSGGRTDTQY
v_call: TRBV19; j_call: TRBJ1-2; cdr3_aa: ASSPTLASNYGYT
v_call: TRBV2; j_call: TRBJ2-1; cdr3_aa: ASSGRLAGYQF
v_call: TRBV6-5; j_call: TRBJ1-2; cdr3_aa: ASRTGTAYGYT
v_call: TRBV5-1; j_call: TRBJ1-3; cdr3_aa: ASSPAVSGNTIY
v_call: TRBV28; j_call: TRBJ1-2; cdr3_aa: ASSRGTGRFWGYT
v_call: TRBV18; j_call: TRBJ2-7; cdr3_aa: ASSPGTEQY
v_call: TRBV30; j_call: TRBJ1-2; cdr3_aa: AWSEYGDGYT
v_call: TRBV2; j_call: TRBJ1-1; cdr3_aa: ASSKDSRRNTEAF
v_call: TRBV5-1; j_call: TRBJ1-4; cdr3_aa: ASSLGDRGNEKLF
v_call: TRBV13; j_call: TRBJ1-6; cdr3_aa: ASSLAGSGGNSPLH
v_call: TRBV6-5; j_call: TRBJ1-4; cdr3_aa: AIRGTGNEKLF